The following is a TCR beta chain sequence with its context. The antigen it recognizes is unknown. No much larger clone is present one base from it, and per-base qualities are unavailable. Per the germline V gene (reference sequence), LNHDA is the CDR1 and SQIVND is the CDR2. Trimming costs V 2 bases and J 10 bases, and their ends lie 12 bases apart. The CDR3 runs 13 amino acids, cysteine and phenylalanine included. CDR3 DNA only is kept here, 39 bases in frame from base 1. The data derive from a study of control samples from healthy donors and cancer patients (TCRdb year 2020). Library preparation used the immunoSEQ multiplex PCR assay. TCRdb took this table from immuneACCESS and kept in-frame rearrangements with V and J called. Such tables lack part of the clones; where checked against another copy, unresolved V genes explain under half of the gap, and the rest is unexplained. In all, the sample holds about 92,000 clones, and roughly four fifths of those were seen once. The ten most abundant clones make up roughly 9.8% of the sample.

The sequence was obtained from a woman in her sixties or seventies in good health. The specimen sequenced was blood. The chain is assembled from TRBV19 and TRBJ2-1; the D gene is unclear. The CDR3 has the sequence CASSIPHAYEQFF. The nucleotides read TGTGCCAGTAGTATACCGCACGCCTACGAGCAGTTCTTC.